The 2 T cell receptor beta chains in this list originate from one sample, sequenced in a study of T-cell reconstitution after alpha-beta-depleted transplantation in children. Unique molecular identifiers were incorporated when the TCRbeta library was constructed. TCRdb itself ran the PCR reads through MiXCR, one entry per CDR3 protein. The sample holds 530,000 or so distinct CDR3 sequences, roughly 30% seen once. The sample was PBMCs, taken before TCRalphabeta/CD19-depleted stem cell transplant. The receptor source for this set is a boy younger than two with Wiskott-Aldrich syndrome, due to receive a stem cell transplant.

V and J are TRBV27 and TRBJ2-1; 9 bases align to TRBD1. Germline V lookup: CDR1 MNHEY, CDR2 SMNVEV (reference sequence). V lost 6 bases to trimming and J lost 3 bases; unmatched junction nucleotides: 6. The CDR3 is 15 residues long. The DNA for the CDR3 is TGTGCCAGCAGCTTTGGACAGGGGCGCTACAATGAGCAGTTCTTC. Translation gives CASSFGQGRYNEQFF.

The table lists this clonotype with a few counts. The CDR3 region has the DNA TGTGCCAGCAGTTACTCTCTTTCGGCCACAGATACGCAGTATTTT. Its protein is CASSYSLSATDTQYF. The chain joins TRBV6-5 to TRBJ2-3; D unresolved. Germline V gene sequence: CDR1 MNHEY, CDR2 SVGAGI. The CDR3 covers 15 residues. V shed 0 bases and J shed 2 bases, with 9 bases lying between them.